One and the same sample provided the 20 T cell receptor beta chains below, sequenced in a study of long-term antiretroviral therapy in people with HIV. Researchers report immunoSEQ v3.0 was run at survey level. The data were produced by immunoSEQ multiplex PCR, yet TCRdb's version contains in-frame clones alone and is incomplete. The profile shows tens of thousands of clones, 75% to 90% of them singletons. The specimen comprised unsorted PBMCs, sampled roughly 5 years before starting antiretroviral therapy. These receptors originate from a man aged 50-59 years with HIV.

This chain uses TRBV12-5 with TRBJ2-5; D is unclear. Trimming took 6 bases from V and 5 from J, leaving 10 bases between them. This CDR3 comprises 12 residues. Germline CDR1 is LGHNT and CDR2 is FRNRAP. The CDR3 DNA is TGTGCTAGTGGCCTAAGGCTTGAGACCCAGTACTTC. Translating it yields CASGLRLETQYF. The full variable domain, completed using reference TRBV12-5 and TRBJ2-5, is DARVTQTPRHKVTEMGQEVTMRCQPILGHNTVFWYRQTMMQGLELLAYFRNRAPLDDSGMPKDRFSAEMPDATLATLKIQPSEPRDSAVYFCASGLRLETQYFGPGTRLLVL.

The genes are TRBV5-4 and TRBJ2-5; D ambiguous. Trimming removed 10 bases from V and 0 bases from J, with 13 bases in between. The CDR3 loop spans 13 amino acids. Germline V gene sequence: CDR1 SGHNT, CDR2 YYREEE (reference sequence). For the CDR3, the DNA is TGTGCCCAAAGTGGGGTGGACCAAGAGACCCAGTACTTC. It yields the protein CAQSGVDQETQYF.

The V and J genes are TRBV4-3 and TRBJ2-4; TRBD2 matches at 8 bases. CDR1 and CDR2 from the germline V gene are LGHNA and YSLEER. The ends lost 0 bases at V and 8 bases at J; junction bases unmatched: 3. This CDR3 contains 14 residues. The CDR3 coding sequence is TGCGCCAGCAGCCAAGAGCGGGGGGCCGACATTCAGTACTTC. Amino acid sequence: CASSQERGADIQYF.

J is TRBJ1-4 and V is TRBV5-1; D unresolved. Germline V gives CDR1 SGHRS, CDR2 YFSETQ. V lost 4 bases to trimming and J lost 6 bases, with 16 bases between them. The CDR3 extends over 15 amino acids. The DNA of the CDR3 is TGCGCCAGCAGCCCGTGGACGGGTCAAGATGAAAAACTGTTTTTT. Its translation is CASSPWTGQDEKLFF. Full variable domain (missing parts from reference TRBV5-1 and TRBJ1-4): KAGVTQTPRYLIKTRGQQVTLSCSPISGHRSVSWYQQTPGQGLQFLFEYFSETQRNKGNFPGRFSGRQFSNSRSEMNVSTLELGDSALYLCASSPWTGQDEKLFFGSGTQLSVL.

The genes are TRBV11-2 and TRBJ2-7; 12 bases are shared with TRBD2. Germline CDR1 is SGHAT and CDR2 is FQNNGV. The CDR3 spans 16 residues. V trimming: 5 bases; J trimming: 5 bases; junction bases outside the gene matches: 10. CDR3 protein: CASSPTLAGGRNEQYF. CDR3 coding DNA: TGTGCCAGCAGCCCCACGCTAGCGGGGGGGCGGAACGAGCAGTACTTC.

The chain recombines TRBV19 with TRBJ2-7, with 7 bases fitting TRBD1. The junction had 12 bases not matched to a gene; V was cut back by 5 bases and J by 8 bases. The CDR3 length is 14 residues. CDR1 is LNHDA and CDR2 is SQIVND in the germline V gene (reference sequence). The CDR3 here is CASSPEDRVGKQYF. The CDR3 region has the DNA TGTGCCAGTAGTCCAGAAGACAGGGTCGGGAAGCAGTACTTC.

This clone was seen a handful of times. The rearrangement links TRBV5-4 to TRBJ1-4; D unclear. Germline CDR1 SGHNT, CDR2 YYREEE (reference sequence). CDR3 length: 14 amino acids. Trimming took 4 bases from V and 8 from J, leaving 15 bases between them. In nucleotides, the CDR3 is TGTGCCAGCAGCATGGGAGGTAACGAAGAAAAACTGTTTTTT. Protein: CASSMGGNEEKLFF. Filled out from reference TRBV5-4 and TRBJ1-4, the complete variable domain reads ETGVTQSPTHLIKTRGQQVTLRCSSQSGHNTVSWYQQALGQGPQFIFQYYREEENGRGNFPPRFSGLQFPNYSSELNVNALELDDSALYLCASSMGGNEEKLFFGSGTQLSVL.

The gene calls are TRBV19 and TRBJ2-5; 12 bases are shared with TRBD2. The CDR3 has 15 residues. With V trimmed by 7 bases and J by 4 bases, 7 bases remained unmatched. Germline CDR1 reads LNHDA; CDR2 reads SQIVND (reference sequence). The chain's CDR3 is CASTSSGGVLETQYF. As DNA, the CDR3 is TGTGCCAGTACTTCTAGCGGGGGGGTTCTAGAGACCCAGTACTTC. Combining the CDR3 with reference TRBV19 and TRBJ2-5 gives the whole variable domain DGGITQSPKYLFRKEGQNVTLSCEQNLNHDAMYWYRQDPGQGLRLIYYSQIVNDFQKGDIAEGYSVSREKKESFPLTVTSAQKNPTAFYLCASTSSGGVLETQYFGPGTRLLVL.

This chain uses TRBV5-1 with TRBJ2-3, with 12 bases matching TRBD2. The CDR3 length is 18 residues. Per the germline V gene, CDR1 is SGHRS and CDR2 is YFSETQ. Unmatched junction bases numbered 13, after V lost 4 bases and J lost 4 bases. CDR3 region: CASSPGHLAGGKADTQYF. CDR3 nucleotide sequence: TGCGCCAGCAGCCCCGGACATCTAGCGGGGGGGAAGGCAGATACGCAGTATTTT. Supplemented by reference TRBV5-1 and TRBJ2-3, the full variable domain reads KAGVTQTPRYLIKTRGQQVTLSCSPISGHRSVSWYQQTPGQGLQFLFEYFSETQRNKGNFPGRFSGRQFSNSRSEMNVSTLELGDSALYLCASSPGHLAGGKADTQYFGPGTRLTVL.

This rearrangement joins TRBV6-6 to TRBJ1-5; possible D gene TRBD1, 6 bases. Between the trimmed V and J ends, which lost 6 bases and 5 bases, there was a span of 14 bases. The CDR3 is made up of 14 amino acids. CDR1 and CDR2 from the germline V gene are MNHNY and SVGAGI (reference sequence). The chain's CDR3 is CASSARGLHQPQHF. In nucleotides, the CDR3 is TGTGCCAGCAGCGCAAGGGGGTTGCATCAGCCCCAGCATTTT.

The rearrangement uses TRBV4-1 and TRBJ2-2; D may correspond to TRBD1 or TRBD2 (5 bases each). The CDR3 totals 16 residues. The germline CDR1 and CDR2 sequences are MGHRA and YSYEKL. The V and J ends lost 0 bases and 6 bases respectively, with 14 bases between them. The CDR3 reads CASSQEPGSGSGELFF. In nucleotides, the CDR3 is TGCGCCAGCAGCCAAGAGCCGGGATCAGGGTCCGGGGAGCTGTTTTTT.

CDR3 protein: CASTGASVQETQYF. Written as DNA, the CDR3 is TGTGCCAGCACAGGGGCCTCGGTCCAAGAGACCCAGTACTTC. The chain combines TRBV2 with TRBJ2-5; perhaps TRBD1 as D (6 bases). V was pared by 7 bases and J by 1 base, with 13 bases between. Per germline, CDR1 SNHLY and CDR2 FYNNEI. CDR3 length: 14 residues. The full variable domain, its missing parts supplied by reference TRBV2 and TRBJ2-5, is EPEVTQTPSHQVTQMGQEVILRCVPISNHLYFYWYRQILGQKVEFLVSFYNNEISEKSEIFDDQFSVERPDGSNFTLKIRSTKLEDSAMYFCASTGASVQETQYFGPGTRLLVL.

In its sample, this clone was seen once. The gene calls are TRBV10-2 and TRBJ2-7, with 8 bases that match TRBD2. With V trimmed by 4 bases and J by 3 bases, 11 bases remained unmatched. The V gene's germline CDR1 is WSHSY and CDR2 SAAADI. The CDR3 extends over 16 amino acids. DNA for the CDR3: TGCGCCAGCAGTGCCAAAGTAGCGGGGAGGTTCTACGAGCAGTACTTC. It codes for CASSAKVAGRFYEQYF.

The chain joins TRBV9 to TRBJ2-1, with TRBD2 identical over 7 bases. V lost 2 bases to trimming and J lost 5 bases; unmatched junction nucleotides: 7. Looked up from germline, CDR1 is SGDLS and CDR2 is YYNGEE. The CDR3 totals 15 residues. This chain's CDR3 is CASSVLSGPDNEQFF. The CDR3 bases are TGTGCCAGCAGCGTCCTTAGCGGGCCTGACAATGAGCAGTTCTTC.

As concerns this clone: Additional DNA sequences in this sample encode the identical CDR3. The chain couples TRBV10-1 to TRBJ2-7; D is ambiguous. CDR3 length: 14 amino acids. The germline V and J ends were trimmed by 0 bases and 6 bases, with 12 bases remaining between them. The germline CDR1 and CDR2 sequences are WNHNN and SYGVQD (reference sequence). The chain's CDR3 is CASSESGKGSEQYF. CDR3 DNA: TGCGCCAGCAGTGAGTCTGGAAAGGGCTCCGAGCAGTACTTC.

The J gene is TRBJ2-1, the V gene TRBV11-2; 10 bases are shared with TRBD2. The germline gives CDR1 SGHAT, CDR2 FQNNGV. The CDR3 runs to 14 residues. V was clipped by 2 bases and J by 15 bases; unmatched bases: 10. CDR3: CASSLRELAGYRFF. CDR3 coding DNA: TGTGCCAGCAGCTTACGCGAACTAGCGGGATATCGGTTCTTC.

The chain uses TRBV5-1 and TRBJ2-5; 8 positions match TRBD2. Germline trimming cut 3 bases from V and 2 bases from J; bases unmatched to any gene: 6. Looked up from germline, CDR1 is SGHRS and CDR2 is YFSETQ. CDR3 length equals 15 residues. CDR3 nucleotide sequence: TGCGCCAGCAGCTCGCTAGCGGGCGTTCAAGAGACCCAGTACTTC. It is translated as CASSSLAGVQETQYF.

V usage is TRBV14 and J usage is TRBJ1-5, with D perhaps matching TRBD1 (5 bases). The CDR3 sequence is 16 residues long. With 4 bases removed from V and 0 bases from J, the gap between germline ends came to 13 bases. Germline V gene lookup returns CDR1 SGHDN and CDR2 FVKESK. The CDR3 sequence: CASSLRQRYSNQPQHF. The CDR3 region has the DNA TGTGCCAGCAGCCTTAGACAGCGGTATAGCAATCAGCCCCAGCATTTT.

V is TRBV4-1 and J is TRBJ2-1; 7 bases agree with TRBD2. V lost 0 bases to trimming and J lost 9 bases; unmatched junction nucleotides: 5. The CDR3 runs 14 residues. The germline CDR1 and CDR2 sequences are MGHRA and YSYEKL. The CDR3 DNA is TGCGCCAGCAGCCAAGACGGACTAGTTACTGAGCAGTTCTTC. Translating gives CASSQDGLVTEQFF.

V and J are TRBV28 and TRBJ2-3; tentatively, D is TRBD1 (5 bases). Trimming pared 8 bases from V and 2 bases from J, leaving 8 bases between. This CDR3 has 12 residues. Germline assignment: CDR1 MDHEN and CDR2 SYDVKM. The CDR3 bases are TGTGCCAGCGACAGCAACACAGATACGCAGTATTTT. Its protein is CASDSNTDTQYF. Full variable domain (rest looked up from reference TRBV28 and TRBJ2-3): DVKVTQSSRYLVKRTGEKVFLECVQDMDHENMFWYRQDPGLGLRLIYFSYDVKMKEKGDIPEGYSVSREKKERFSLILESASTNQTSMYLCASDSNTDTQYFGPGTRLTVL.